These 16 T cell receptor beta chains were all obtained from the same sample, sequenced in a study of Graves' ophthalmopathy and Graves' hyperthyroidism. Amplifying from RNA transcripts, the study obtained TCR beta CDR3 regions. First-round RT-PCR relied on HTBI primers, and a second-round multiplex PCR came next. TCRdb re-derived calls from the multiplex PCR reads in MiXCR, one entry per CDR3 protein. The sample yields about 1.1 million distinct CDR3 sequences, 36% seen once. Sequences were obtained from peripheral blood or thyroid tissue (not recorded which). All receptors come from an adult man with Graves' hyperthyroidism.

This clonotype showed up many times. This sequence joins TRBV11-2 and TRBJ1-1; D gene ambiguous. Between the trimmed V and J ends, which lost 0 bases and 1 base, there was a span of 18 bases. CDR1 and CDR2 from the germline V gene are SGHAT and FQNNGV. CDR3 length equals 18 residues. CDR3: CASSLDEVGSGGNTEAFF. CDR3 sequence (DNA): TGTGCCAGCAGCTTAGATGAGGTTGGGTCAGGAGGGAACACTGAAGCTTTCTTT.

The rearrangement links TRBV5-1 to TRBJ1-6, with a possible D match to TRBD1 (5 bases). V lost 2 bases, J lost 7 bases, and 13 bases lay in between. Per germline, CDR1 SGHRS and CDR2 YFSETQ. The CDR3 covers 15 residues. CDR3 amino acids: CASSFNRDANSPLHF. DNA for the CDR3: TGCGCCAGCAGCTTTAACCGGGACGCAAATTCACCCCTCCACTTT.

In this sample, this clonotype turned up a few times. The chain joins TRBV29-1 to TRBJ1-1; D unclear. The length of the CDR3 is 14 residues. In germline, CDR1 is SQVTM, CDR2 ANQGSEA. V was cut by 0 bases and J by 2 bases, with 10 bases left in between. CDR3 coding DNA: TGCAGCGTTGAAGATCGAGGACTAAACACTGAAGCTTTCTTT. This gives the protein CSVEDRGLNTEAFF.

There are many counts of this clonotype. The V gene is TRBV7-9, the J gene TRBJ2-7; 7 positions agree with TRBD2. This CDR3 comprises 14 residues. Germline values: CDR1 SEHNR, CDR2 FQNEAQ (reference sequence). Germline trimming cut 4 bases from V and 4 bases from J; bases unmatched to any gene: 7. The CDR3 here is CASSSGLPSYEQYF. Written as DNA, the CDR3 is TGTGCCAGCAGCTCGGGACTACCCTCTTACGAGCAGTACTTC. Combining the CDR3 with reference TRBV7-9 and TRBJ2-7 gives the whole variable domain DTGVSQNPRHKITKRGQNVTFRCDPISEHNRLYWYRQTLGQGPEFLTYFQNEAQLEKSRLLSDRFSAERPKGSFSTLEIQRTEQGDSAMYLCASSSGLPSYEQYFGPGTRLTVT.

In this sample, this clonotype turned up once. The rearrangement links TRBV5-1 to TRBJ2-7, with D perhaps assigned TRBD1 or TRBD2 (6 bases each). Germline CDR1 reads SGHRS; CDR2 reads YFSETQ. The V end was cut by 5 bases, the J end by 5 bases, with 17 bases between. The CDR3 totals 14 residues. The CDR3 loop is CASSIGGGWDEQYF. The CDR3 DNA sequence: TGCGCCAGCAGTATAGGGGGAGGATGGGACGAGCAGTACTTC.

This chain uses TRBV5-1 with TRBJ1-1; TRBD1 matches 7 bases. The germline V gene encodes CDR1 SGHRS and CDR2 YFSETQ. Germline trimming cut 4 bases from V and 1 base from J; bases unmatched to any gene: 7. This CDR3 region has 15 residues. CDR3 DNA: TGCGCCAGCAGCCGGGACAGACCAGCGAACACTGAAGCTTTCTTT. Protein sequence: CASSRDRPANTEAFF.

The chain has TRBV7-2 and TRBJ2-7; D is perhaps TRBD1 (6 bases). The V end was cut by 8 bases, the J end by 7 bases, with 24 bases between. Germline V gene data show CDR1 as SGHTA and CDR2 as FQGNSA. There are 15 residues in the CDR3. CDR3 nucleotide sequence: TGTGCCAGCTCACCACGGCAGGGGTTTTTGTGGGAGCAGTACTTC. Its protein is CASSPRQGFLWEQYF.

The chain links TRBV24-1 to TRBJ1-4; the D is unclear. V was pared by 0 bases and J by 5 bases, with 3 bases between. Germline lookup yields CDR1 KGHDR and CDR2 SFDVKD. There are 13 residues in the CDR3. CDR3 sequence reads: CATSDLGNEKLFF. Written as DNA, the CDR3 is TGTGCCACCAGTGATTTGGGAAATGAAAAACTGTTTTTT.

This clonotype showed up many times. The V and J genes are TRBV12-5 and TRBJ1-5; 8 bases are a match to TRBD1. V was clipped by 1 base and J by 3 bases; unmatched bases: 5. CDR1 and CDR2 (germline): LGHNT, FRNRAP. This CDR3 contains 16 residues. This chain's CDR3 is CASGLDQDRDNQPQHF. Written as DNA, the CDR3 is TGTGCTAGTGGTTTGGACCAGGACAGGGACAATCAGCCCCAGCATTTT.

The CDR3 reads CASSSSRHKGRQEAQYF. Written as DNA, the CDR3 is TGTGCCAGCAGCTCTTCCCGCCACAAGGGGCGACAAGAGGCCCAGTACTTC. This rearrangement joins TRBV7-2 to TRBJ2-7, with D maybe TRBD1 (5 bases). The CDR3 is made up of 17 amino acids. The V end lost 4 bases, the J end lost 10 bases, and 29 bases lay between the germline ends. Germline V gene sequence: CDR1 SGHTA, CDR2 FQGNSA.

V is TRBV18 and J is TRBJ1-2; TRBD1 matches at 7 bases. The J segment lost 8 bases and the V segment lost 2 bases, leaving 8 bases of the junction unmatched. This CDR3 comprises 14 residues. CDR1 is KGHSH and CDR2 is LQKENI in the germline V gene. The CDR3 region is CASSPSQGDVGYTF. In DNA form, the CDR3 reads TGTGCCAGCTCACCATCGCAGGGGGATGTCGGCTACACCTTC.

The genes are TRBV5-1 and TRBJ2-7, with D maybe TRBD2 (5 bases). Trimming removed 4 bases at V and 2 bases at J, with 16 bases between. Germline V gene sequence: CDR1 SGHRS, CDR2 YFSETQ. The CDR3 runs 15 residues. Here the CDR3 reads CASSGGSLGTYEQYF. CDR3 bases: TGCGCCAGCAGCGGTGGGAGTCTTGGCACCTACGAGCAGTACTTC.

The rearrangement links TRBV25-1 to TRBJ1-6; no clear D gene. CDR3 length: 13 amino acids. Germline V gene data show CDR1 as MGHDK and CDR2 as SYGVNS. Between the trimmed V and J ends, which lost 7 bases and 7 bases, there was a span of 11 bases. Here the CDR3 DNA reads TGTGCCAGCACTGCAGGTTTGAATTCACCCCTCCACTTT. It translates to CASTAGLNSPLHF.

CDR3 sequence: CASSLSTGLNSPLHF. CDR3 bases: TGTGCCAGCAGTTTATCGACAGGGTTAAATTCACCCCTCCACTTT. The J gene is TRBJ1-6, the V gene TRBV28; 7 nucleotides align to TRBD1. With V trimmed by 1 base and J by 7 bases, 4 bases remained unmatched. CDR1 and CDR2 (germline): MDHEN, SYDVKM. CDR3 length: 15 amino acids.

The J gene is TRBJ1-2, the V gene TRBV20-1; D call uncertain. This CDR3 is built from 12 residues. CDR1 is DFQATT, CDR2 SNEGSKA, per germline (reference sequence). The ends were cut back, 5 bases at V and 1 base at J, with 8 bases in the middle. CDR3 region: CSALEFNYGYTF. The CDR3 region has the DNA TGCAGTGCTTTGGAGTTTAACTATGGCTACACCTTC.

This clonotype has ten or more counts. The chain links TRBV7-9 to TRBJ1-5; no reliable D call. This CDR3 spans 12 amino acids. The V end lost 1 base, the J end lost 11 bases, and 9 bases lay between the germline ends. The germline gives CDR1 SEHNR, CDR2 FQNEAQ (reference sequence). The CDR3 reads CASSLGVESQHF. As DNA, the CDR3 is TGTGCCAGCAGCTTAGGGGTGGAGTCCCAGCATTTT.